The 17 T cell receptor beta chains below were found in one sample sequenced in a study of cytomegalovirus exposure and HLA in healthy donors (TCRdb year 2017). Library construction relied on the immunoSEQ multiplex PCR assay. For the multiplex PCR, a mixture combining 60 forward primers for TCR Vbeta segments and 13 reverse primers for TCR Jbeta segments was used. TCRdb obtained this table from immuneACCESS and retained in-frame rearrangements with V and J assigned. These tables miss some clones; where compared with another copy, unresolved V genes account for less than half of the shortfall, and the remainder is unexplained. In all, the sample holds some 150,000 clones, and around 10% of those were seen once. 5.5% to 8% of the sample belongs to the ten largest clones. The sample taken for sequencing was PBMCs. The source of these receptors is a woman between 40 and 55 years old in good health and CMV-seropositive.

This clone appeared a few times. Other DNA variants within this sample encode the same CDR3. J is TRBJ1-1 and V is TRBV2; D ambiguous. V lost 0 bases to trimming and J lost 5 bases, with 19 bases between them. There are 17 residues in the CDR3. Germline V CDR1 and CDR2: SNHLY, FYNNEI. This CDR3 reads CASSEAIQSRRLTEAFF. DNA of the CDR3: TGTGCCAGCAGTGAAGCTATCCAGAGCCGAAGACTAACTGAAGCTTTCTTT.

The chain uses TRBV5-6 and TRBJ1-5; TRBD1 aligns across 7 bases. V shed 4 bases and J 0 bases; nucleotides not matched to a gene: 10. Germline V CDR1 and CDR2: SGHDT, YYEEEE. The CDR3 length is 17 residues. The CDR3 DNA reads TGTGCCAGCAGCGACAGACAGGGCCGCTATAGCAATCAGCCCCAGCATTTT. Its translation is CASSDRQGRYSNQPQHF.

The CDR3 DNA reads TGTGCCAGCAGTTATCGACAGGGTTCCTACAATGAGCAGTTCTTC. Translating it yields CASSYRQGSYNEQFF. This chain links TRBV5-4 with TRBJ2-1; 7 bases align to TRBD1. J lost 1 base, V lost 5 bases, and 6 bases had no gene match. Germline V lookup: CDR1 SGHNT, CDR2 YYREEE (reference sequence). This CDR3 is 15 amino acids long.

In its sample, this clone was seen a few times. V is TRBV4-3 and J is TRBJ2-7; TRBD2 aligns across 11 bases. J gave up 1 base and V 4 bases, and 6 bases lay outside the gene matches. Germline lookup yields CDR1 LGHNA and CDR2 YSLEER. This CDR3 has 16 amino acids. In DNA, the CDR3 is TGCGCCAGCAGCCGTAATCTAGCGGGGGGATCCTACGAGCAGTACTTC. This translates into CASSRNLAGGSYEQYF.

This clone appeared a few times. The chain joins TRBV5-1 to TRBJ2-5; 8 nucleotides line up with TRBD2. Looked up from germline, CDR1 is SGHRS and CDR2 is YFSETQ. V was clipped by 0 bases and J by 9 bases; unmatched bases: 4. This CDR3 has 13 amino acids. The CDR3 coding sequence is TGCGCCAGCAGCTTGGCACTAGCGGAGGCCCAGTACTTC. Its translation is CASSLALAEAQYF.

This clone came up a few times. The chain links TRBV10-3 to TRBJ2-5, with 7 nucleotides matching TRBD2. From germline, CDR1 is ENHRY and CDR2 SYGVKD. V dropped 8 bases and J dropped 2; count of bases not matched to a gene: 11. This CDR3 comprises 15 residues. CDR3 protein: CAIARGGNRQETQYF. CDR3 nucleotides: TGTGCCATCGCCCGGGGAGGGAACCGTCAAGAGACCCAGTACTTC.

This chain links TRBV7-9 with TRBJ2-4, with 8 bases that match TRBD1. Germline CDR1 is SEHNR and CDR2 is FQNEAQ (reference sequence). The ends lost 1 base at V and 0 bases at J; junction bases unmatched: 5. This CDR3 is built from 17 residues. The CDR3 protein is CASSLGDRGLAKNIQYF. DNA for the CDR3: TGTGCCAGCAGCTTAGGCGACAGGGGACTAGCCAAAAACATTCAGTACTTC.

J is TRBJ2-3 and V is TRBV4-2; D may be TRBD2 (6 bases). V gave up 2 bases and J gave up 4 bases, with 13 bases separating them. Germline V CDR1 and CDR2: LGHNA, YNFKEQ. The length of the CDR3 is 15 residues. Here the CDR3 reads CASSQTGENPDTQYF. The DNA for the CDR3 is TGTGCCAGCAGCCAAACGGGGGAAAATCCAGATACGCAGTATTTT.

V gene TRBV6-5 combines with J gene TRBJ1-1; D is unresolved. Germline CDR1 reads MNHEY; CDR2 reads SVGAGI. Trimming removed 5 bases from V and 1 base from J, with 14 bases in between. The CDR3 consists of 15 residues. CDR3 sequence: CASSRPAGSNTEAFF. CDR3 sequence (DNA): TGTGCCAGCAGTCGCCCCGCGGGGTCGAACACTGAAGCTTTCTTT.

The V gene is TRBV30, the J gene TRBJ2-2; a possible D gene is TRBD1 (6 bases). This CDR3 spans 15 amino acids. V was cut by 4 bases and J by 4 bases, with 16 bases left in between. The germline gives CDR1 GTSNPN, CDR2 SVGIG (reference sequence). The CDR3 spells CAWIDWGHGTGELFF. The CDR3 DNA reads as TGTGCCTGGATTGATTGGGGGCATGGCACCGGGGAGCTGTTTTTT.

This clone has more than one count but fewer than ten. The CDR3 coding sequence is TGCGCCAGCAACGCCCGGGGAGGGGGGGAGACCCAGTACTTC. Translating it yields CASNARGGGETQYF. This sequence joins TRBV5-1 and TRBJ2-5, with a weak D call TRBD2 (7 bases). V was pared by 6 bases and J by 5 bases, with 17 bases between. The CDR3 covers 14 residues. The germline CDR1 and CDR2 sequences are SGHRS and YFSETQ.

J is TRBJ1-2 and V is TRBV27; possibly TRBD1 for D (6 bases). This CDR3 has 14 residues. CDR1 MNHEY and CDR2 SMNVEV come from the germline V gene (reference sequence). Trimming shortened V by 5 bases and J by 4 bases, and 14 bases separated the two germline ends. CDR3 in DNA: TGTGCCAGCAGTCCCCGCAGGGGCGGCTATGGCTACACCTTC. It encodes CASSPRRGGYGYTF.

The J gene is TRBJ2-7, the V gene TRBV6-5; TRBD1 aligns across 9 bases. V shed 8 bases, J shed 3 bases, and the junction held 2 bases outside the gene matches. CDR3 size: 12 residues. The germline V gene encodes CDR1 MNHEY and CDR2 SVGAGI. This chain's CDR3 is CASWDRVYEQYF. The CDR3 DNA is TGTGCCAGCTGGGACAGGGTCTACGAGCAGTACTTC.

This clone turned up a few times. The V gene is TRBV2, the J gene TRBJ1-6; 7 nucleotides line up with TRBD1. CDR3 length equals 14 residues. The trim removed 6 bases at V and 7 bases at J, leaving 6 bases unmatched. The V gene's germline CDR1 is SNHLY and CDR2 FYNNEI. This CDR3 reads CASSVGQENSPLHF. The DNA of the CDR3 is TGTGCCAGCAGCGTTGGACAGGAAAATTCACCCCTCCACTTT.

Ten or more counts support this clone. This rearrangement joins TRBV19 to TRBJ2-1; D perhaps matches TRBD1 (6 bases). Germline V gives CDR1 LNHDA, CDR2 SQIVND (reference sequence). The CDR3 consists of 15 residues. Trimming shortened V by 7 bases and J by 0 bases, and 13 bases separated the two germline ends. CDR3: CASKPDRSSYNEQFF. Written as DNA, the CDR3 is TGTGCCAGTAAGCCTGACAGGAGCTCCTACAATGAGCAGTTCTTC.

V and J are TRBV7-2 and TRBJ1-1, with 7 bases lining up with TRBD1. V shed 1 base, J shed 11 bases, and the junction held 7 bases outside the gene matches. The CDR3 runs to 13 residues. The germline gives CDR1 SGHTA, CDR2 FQGNSA. In nucleotides, the CDR3 is TGTGCCAGCAGCTTAGGACAGGGAGGTACGGCTTTCTTT. Residues: CASSLGQGGTAFF. Using reference TRBV7-2 and TRBJ1-1 for the parts outside the CDR3, the full variable domain is GAGVSQSPSNKVTEKGKDVELRCDPISGHTALYWYRQSLGQGLEFLIYFQGNSAPDKSGLPSDRFSAERTGGSVSTLTIQRTQQEDSAVYLCASSLGQGGTAFFGQGTRLTVV.

The V call is TRBV5-4, the J call TRBJ2-7, with no clear D. This CDR3 is built from 14 residues. Germline values: CDR1 SGHNT, CDR2 YYREEE (reference sequence). V was pared by 2 bases and J by 1 base, with 10 bases between. The CDR3 here is CASSLNPGSYEQYF. CDR3 in DNA: TGTGCCAGCAGCTTAAATCCAGGATCCTACGAGCAGTACTTC.